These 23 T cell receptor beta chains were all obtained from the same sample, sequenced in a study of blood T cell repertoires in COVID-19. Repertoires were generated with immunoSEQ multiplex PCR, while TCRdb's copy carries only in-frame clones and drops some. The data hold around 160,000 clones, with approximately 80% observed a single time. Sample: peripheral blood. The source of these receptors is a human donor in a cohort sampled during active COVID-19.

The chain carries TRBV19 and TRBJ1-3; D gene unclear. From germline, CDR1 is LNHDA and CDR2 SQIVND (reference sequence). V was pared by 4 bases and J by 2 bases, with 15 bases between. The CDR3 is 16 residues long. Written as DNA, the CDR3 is TGTGCCAGTAGTACCCGCCCCGGGGATCCTGGAAACACCATATATTTT. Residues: CASSTRPGDPGNTIYF.

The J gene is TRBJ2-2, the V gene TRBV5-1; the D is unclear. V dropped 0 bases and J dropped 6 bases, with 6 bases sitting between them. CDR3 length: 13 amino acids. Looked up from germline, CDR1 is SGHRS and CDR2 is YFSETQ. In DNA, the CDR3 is TGCGCCAGCAGCTTGGTTTCGTCCGGGGAGCTGTTTTTT. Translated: CASSLVSSGELFF.

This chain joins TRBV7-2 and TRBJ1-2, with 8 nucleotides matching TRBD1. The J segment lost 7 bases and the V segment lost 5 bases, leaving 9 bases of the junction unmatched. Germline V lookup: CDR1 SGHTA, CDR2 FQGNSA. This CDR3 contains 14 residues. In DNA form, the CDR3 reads TGTGCCAGCAGCCGGTCCCAGGGGGCAGGTGGCTACACCTTC. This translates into CASSRSQGAGGYTF.

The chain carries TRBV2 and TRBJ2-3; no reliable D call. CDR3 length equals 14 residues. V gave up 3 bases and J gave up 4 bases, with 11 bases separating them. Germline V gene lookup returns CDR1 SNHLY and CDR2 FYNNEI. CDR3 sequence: CASSDSRPPDTQYF. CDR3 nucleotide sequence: TGTGCCAGCAGTGACAGTCGCCCCCCAGATACGCAGTATTTT.

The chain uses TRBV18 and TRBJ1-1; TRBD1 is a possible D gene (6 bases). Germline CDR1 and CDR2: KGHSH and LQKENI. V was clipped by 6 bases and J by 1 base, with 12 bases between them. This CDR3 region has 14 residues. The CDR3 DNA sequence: TGTGCCAGCTCTCCTACAGGGAAGAACACTGAAGCTTTCTTT. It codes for CASSPTGKNTEAFF.

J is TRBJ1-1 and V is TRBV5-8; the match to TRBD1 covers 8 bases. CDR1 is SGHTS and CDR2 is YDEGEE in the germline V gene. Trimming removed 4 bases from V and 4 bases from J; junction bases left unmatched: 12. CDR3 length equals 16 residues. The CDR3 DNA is TGTGCCAGCAGCCCCCCAGGACGGACAGGGTTCACTGAAGCTTTCTTT. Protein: CASSPPGRTGFTEAFF. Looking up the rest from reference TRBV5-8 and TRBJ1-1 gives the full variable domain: EAGVTQSPTHLIKTRGQQATLRCSPISGHTSVYWYQQALGLGLQFLLWYDEGEERNRGNFPPRFSGRQFPNYSSELNVNALELEDSALYLCASSPPGRTGFTEAFFGQGTRLTVV.

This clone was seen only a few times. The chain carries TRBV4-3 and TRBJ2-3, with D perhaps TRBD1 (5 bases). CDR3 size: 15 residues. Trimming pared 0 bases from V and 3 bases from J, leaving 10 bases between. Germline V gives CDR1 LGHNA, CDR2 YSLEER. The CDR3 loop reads CASSQDQGETDTQYF. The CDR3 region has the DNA TGCGCCAGCAGCCAAGATCAGGGCGAAACAGATACGCAGTATTTT.

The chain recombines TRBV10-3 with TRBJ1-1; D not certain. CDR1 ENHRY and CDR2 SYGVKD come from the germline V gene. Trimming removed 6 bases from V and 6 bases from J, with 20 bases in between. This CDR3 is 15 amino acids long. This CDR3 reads CAIRRTLDYVAEAFF. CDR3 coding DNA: TGTGCCATCAGACGCACCTTAGACTACGTCGCTGAAGCTTTCTTT.

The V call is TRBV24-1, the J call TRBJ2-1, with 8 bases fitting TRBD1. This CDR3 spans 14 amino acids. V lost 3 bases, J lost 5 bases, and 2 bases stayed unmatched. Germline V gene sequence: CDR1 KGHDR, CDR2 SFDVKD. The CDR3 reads CATSDQTGDNEQFF. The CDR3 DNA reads TGTGCCACCAGTGATCAGACAGGGGACAATGAGCAGTTCTTC.

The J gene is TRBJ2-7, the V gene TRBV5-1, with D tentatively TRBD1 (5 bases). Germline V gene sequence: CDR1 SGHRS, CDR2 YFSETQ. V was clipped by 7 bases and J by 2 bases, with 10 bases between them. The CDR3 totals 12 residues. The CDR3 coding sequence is TGCGCCAGCGGAACAGGCCCCTACGAGCAGTACTTC. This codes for CASGTGPYEQYF.

CDR3 DNA sequence: TGCGCCAGCAGCCCGGGTGGCGGGAGGCTGGATACGCAGTATTTT. It codes for CASSPGGGRLDTQYF. The chain employs TRBV4-3 and TRBJ2-3; TRBD2 matches 8 bases. Germline CDR1 is LGHNA and CDR2 is YSLEER. With V trimmed by 4 bases and J by 6 bases, 9 bases remained unmatched. The CDR3 contains 15 residues.

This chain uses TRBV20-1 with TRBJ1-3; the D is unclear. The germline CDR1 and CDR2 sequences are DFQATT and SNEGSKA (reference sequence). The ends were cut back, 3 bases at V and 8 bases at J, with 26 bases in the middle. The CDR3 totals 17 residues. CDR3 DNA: TGCAGTGCTAGTAAGATGGGGAGGTTTGTGGTGTCGGACACCATATATTTT. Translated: CSASKMGRFVVSDTIYF.

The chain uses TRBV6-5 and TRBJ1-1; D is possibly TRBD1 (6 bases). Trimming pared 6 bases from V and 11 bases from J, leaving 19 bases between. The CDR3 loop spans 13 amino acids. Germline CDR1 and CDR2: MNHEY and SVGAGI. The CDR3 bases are TGTGCCAGCAGCCACGAGGGGGGGTTTGGTGCTTTCTTT. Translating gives CASSHEGGFGAFF.

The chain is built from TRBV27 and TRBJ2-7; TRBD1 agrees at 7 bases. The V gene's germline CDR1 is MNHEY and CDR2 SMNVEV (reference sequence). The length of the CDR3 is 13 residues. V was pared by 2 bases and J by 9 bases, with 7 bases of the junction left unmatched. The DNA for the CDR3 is TGTGCCAGCAGTTTAGGTCAGGGGGTCTTGCAGTACTTC. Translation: CASSLGQGVLQYF.

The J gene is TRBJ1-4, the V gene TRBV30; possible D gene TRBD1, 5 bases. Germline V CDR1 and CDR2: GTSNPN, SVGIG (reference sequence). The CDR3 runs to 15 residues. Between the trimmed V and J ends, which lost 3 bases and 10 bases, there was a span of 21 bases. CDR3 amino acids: CAWSKILTGVGKLFF. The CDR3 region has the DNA TGTGCCTGGAGCAAAATATTAACAGGAGTCGGAAAACTGTTTTTT.

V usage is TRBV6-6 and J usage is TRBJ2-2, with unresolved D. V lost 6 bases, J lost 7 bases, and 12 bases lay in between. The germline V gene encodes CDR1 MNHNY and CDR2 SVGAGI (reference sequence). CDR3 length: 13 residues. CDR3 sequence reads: CASSLVPLGELFF. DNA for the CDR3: TGTGCCAGCAGCTTAGTACCCCTCGGGGAGCTGTTTTTT.

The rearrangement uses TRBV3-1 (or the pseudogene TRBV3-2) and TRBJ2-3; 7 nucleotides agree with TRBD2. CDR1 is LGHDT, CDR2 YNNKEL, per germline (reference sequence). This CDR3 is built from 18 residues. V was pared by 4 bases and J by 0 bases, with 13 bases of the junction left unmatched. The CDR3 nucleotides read TGTGCCAGCAGCCGCGGGACTATAAGTCCCCCTAGCACAGATACGCAGTATTTT. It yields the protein CASSRGTISPPSTDTQYF.

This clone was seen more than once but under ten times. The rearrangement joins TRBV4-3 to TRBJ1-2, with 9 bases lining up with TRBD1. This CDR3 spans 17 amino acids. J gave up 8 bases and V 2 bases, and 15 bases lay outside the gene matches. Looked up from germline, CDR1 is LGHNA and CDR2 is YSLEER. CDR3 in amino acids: CASSQPGGGTGSWGYTF. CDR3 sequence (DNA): TGCGCCAGCAGCCAACCGGGGGGAGGGACAGGGTCCTGGGGCTACACCTTC.

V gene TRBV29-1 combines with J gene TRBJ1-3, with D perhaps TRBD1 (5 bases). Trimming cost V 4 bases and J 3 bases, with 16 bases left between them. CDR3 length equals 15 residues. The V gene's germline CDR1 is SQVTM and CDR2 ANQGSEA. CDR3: CSVGGGTTDGNTIYF. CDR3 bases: TGCAGCGTTGGCGGAGGGACGACGGATGGAAACACCATATATTTT.

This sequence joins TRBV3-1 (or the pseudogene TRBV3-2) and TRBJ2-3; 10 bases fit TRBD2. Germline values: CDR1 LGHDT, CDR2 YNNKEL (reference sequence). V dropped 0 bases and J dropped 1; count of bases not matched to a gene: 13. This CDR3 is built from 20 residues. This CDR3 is CASSQEGSVAGGNGTDTQYF. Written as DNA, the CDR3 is TGTGCCAGCAGCCAAGAGGGGTCGGTAGCGGGAGGAAATGGCACAGATACGCAGTATTTT.

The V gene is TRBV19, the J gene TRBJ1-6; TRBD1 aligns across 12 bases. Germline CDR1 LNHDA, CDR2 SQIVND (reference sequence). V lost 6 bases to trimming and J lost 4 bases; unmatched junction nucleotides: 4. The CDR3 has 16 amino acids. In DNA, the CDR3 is TGTGCCAGTAGGGGGACAGGGGGCGCTTATAATTCACCCCTCCACTTT. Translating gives CASRGTGGAYNSPLHF.

This chain's CDR3 is CASSPRDSIEAFF. In nucleotides, the CDR3 is TGTGCCAGCAGCCCCCGAGACAGCATCGAAGCTTTCTTT. The J gene is TRBJ1-1, the V gene TRBV7-9; possibly TRBD1 for D (5 bases). Between the trimmed V and J ends, which lost 5 bases and 8 bases, there was a span of 15 bases. Germline V gene data show CDR1 as SEHNR and CDR2 as FQNEAQ (reference sequence). CDR3 size: 13 residues.

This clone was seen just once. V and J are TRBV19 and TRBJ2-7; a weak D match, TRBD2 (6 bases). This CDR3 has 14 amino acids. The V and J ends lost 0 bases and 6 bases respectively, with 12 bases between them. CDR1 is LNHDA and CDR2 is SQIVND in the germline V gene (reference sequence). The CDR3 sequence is CASSIDLSGGEQYF. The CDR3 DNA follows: TGTGCCAGTAGTATAGATCTATCCGGGGGCGAGCAGTACTTC.